This T cell receptor (beta chain) was sequenced in a study of shared clonotypes between healthy human individuals. About the research overall: Three CD4 naive, three CD4 memory, two CD8 naive and one CD8 memory plate were used per donor.

The DNA input per sorted-subset replicate PCR was around 200 ng, corresponding to some 30,000 T cell genomes. Source study methods: Filtering differed for immunoSEQ, which gave only junction sequences without quality scores. Method: immunoSEQ multiplex PCR; TCRdb's copy keeps in-frame clones and lacks some. V and J calls and clone size follow that table, whereas D and trimming were derived from the DNA. The sample has 560,000 or so clones; about 96% are singletons. Study findings and constraints: Tissues were not sampled, only blood, and their repertoires likely differ.

The CDR3 has 15 amino acids. V lost 1 base to trimming and J lost 4 bases, with 14 bases between them. Germline loops: CDR1 MGHRA, CDR2 YSYEKL. The naive CD8 fraction comprised CD45RO-negative cells positively selected for CCR7 and excluded terminally differentiated effector memory CD45RA+ cells. Concerning this clone: The antigen is not known.

The chain joins TRBV4-1 to TRBJ2-7; D perhaps matches TRBD2 (5 bases). The TCR sequence derives from a young woman in good health. The sample taken for sequencing was naive CD8+ T cells sorted from blood. DNA for the CDR3: TGCGCCAGCAGCCAAGTGCACGGGGTGGGGTACGAGCAGTACTTC. This gives the protein CASSQVHGVGYEQYF.